This record concerns one T cell receptor beta chain sequence. TCRdb reprocessed the 5' RACE reads with MiXCR, giving one entry per CDR3 protein. The sample holds about 190,000 distinct CDR3 sequences; roughly 30% are singletons and the top ten take about 10%. The data stem from a study of T-cell memory formation after mild COVID-19. The TCR was taken from an adult woman who had mild COVID-19 (a few samples of this study predate the infection). Cell type and time point are not known. The sequenced sample was PBMCs or a T cell subset sorted from them (not recorded which).

The CDR3 coding sequence is TGCAGTGCTACTCCGTCAGGGCAGATGCGGCTCAGCTCCTACAATGAGCAGTTCTTC. Translated: CSATPSGQMRLSSYNEQFF. The chain combines TRBV20-1 with TRBJ2-1, with TRBD1 as a possible D gene (5 bases). CDR1 and CDR2 (germline): DFQATT, SNEGSKA (reference sequence). V lost 4 bases, J lost 0 bases, and 25 bases lay in between. The CDR3 has 19 amino acids.